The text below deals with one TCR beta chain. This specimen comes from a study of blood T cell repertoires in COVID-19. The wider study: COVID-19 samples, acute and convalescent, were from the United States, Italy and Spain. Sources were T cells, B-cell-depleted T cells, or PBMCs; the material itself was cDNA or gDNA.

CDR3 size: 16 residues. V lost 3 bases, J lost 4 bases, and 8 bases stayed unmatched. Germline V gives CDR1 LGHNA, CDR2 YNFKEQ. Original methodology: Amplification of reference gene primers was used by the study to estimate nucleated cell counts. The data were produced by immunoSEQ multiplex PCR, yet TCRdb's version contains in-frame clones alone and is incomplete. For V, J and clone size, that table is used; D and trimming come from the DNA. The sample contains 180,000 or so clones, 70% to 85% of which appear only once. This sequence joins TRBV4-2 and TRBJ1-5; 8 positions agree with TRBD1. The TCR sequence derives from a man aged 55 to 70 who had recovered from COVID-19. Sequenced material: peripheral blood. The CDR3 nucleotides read TGTGCCAGCAGCCAGGCCCGACAGGGGAGGAATCAGCCCCAGCATTTT. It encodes CASSQARQGRNQPQHF.